This paragraph reports one TCR beta chain. Its antigen is still unknown. Unique molecular identifiers were affixed to single, distinct cDNA molecules. TCRdb ran MiXCR on the 5' RACE reads and lists one entry per CDR3 protein. Here the sample spans tens of thousands of distinct CDR3 sequences, over 9.5% being singletons. The sample belongs to a study of early T cells in non-severe SARS-CoV-2 infection. Study-level background: Chains from this unsorted whole-blood bulk RNA could not be paired.

Study-level findings and limits: The study's VDJdb matching favored anti-spike CD8 responses and missed private and CD4 specificities.

The receptor was isolated from an adult who was a healthcare worker with PCR-confirmed SARS-CoV-2 infection or an uninfected control (not recorded which). The source was whole blood, collected at baseline.

The CDR3 DNA sequence: TGTGCCAGCAGTTTATCGTTCTCAGGGTCCTACACCTTC. It is translated as CASSLSFSGSYTF. The V gene is TRBV28, the J gene TRBJ1-2, with a tentative D call TRBD1 (5 bases). V was pared by 1 base and J by 10 bases, with 13 bases between. This CDR3 spans 13 amino acids. CDR1 is MDHEN and CDR2 is SYDVKM in the germline V gene.